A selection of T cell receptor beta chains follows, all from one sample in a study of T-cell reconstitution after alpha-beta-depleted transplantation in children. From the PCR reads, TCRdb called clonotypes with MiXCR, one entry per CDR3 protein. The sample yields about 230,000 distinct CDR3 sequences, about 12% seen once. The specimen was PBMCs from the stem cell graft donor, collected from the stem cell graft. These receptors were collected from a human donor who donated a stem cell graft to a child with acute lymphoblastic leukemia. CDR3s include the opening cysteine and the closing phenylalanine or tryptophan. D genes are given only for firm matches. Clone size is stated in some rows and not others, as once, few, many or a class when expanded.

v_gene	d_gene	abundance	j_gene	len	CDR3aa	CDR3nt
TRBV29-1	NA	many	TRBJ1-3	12	CSVEGVGNTIYF	TGCAGCGTTGAAGGGGTTGGAAACACCATATATTTT
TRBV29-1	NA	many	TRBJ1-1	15	CSVEEGKRVDTEAFF	TGCAGCGTTGAGGAGGGGAAGAGGGTCGACACTGAAGCTTTCTTT
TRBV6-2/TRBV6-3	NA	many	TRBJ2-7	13	CASSYEHDYEQYF	TGTGCCAGCAGTTACGAACATGACTACGAGCAGTACTTC
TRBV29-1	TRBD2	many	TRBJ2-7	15	CSVVLAGVGTYEQYF	TGCAGCGTTGTACTAGCGGGAGTAGGGACTTACGAGCAGTACTTC
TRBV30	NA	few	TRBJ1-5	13	CAWSASGRQPQHF	TGTGCCTGGAGTGCCTCGGGCCGCCAGCCCCAGCATTTT
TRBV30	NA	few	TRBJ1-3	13	CAWSQQGGNTIYF	TGTGCCTGGAGTCAGCAGGGAGGAAACACCATATATTTT
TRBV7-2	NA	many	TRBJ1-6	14	CASSLPGGRSPLHF	TGTGCCAGCAGCCTCCCCGGAGGGAGGTCACCCCTCCACTTT
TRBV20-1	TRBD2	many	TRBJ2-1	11	CSAGSGAGQFF	TGCAGTGCTGGTAGCGGGGCCGGGCAGTTCTTC
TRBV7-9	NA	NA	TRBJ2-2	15	CASSTNSGNTGELFF	TGTGCCAGCAGCACCAATAGCGGGAACACCGGGGAGCTGTTTTTT
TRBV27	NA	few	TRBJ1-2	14	CASSLSGRVRGYTF	TGTGCCAGCAGTTTATCGGGGAGGGTGCGGGGCTACACCTTC
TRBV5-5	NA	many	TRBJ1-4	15	CASSFEGRTNEKLFF	TGTGCCAGCAGCTTTGAGGGAAGAACTAATGAAAAACTGTTTTTT
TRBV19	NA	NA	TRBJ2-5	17	CASSIRNNRRTQETQYF	TGTGCCAGTAGTATCCGAAATAACAGGAGAACACAAGAGACCCAGTACTTC
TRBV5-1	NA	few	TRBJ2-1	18	CASSPARGAGSSYNEQFF	TGCGCCAGCAGCCCTGCTAGGGGAGCGGGTTCTTCCTACAATGAGCAGTTCTTC
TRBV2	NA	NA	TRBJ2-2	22	CASSANVLRIRGVALNTGELFF	TGTGCCAGCAGTGCAAACGTATTAAGGATTAGGGGAGTAGCGCTGAACACCGGGGAGCTGTTTTTC
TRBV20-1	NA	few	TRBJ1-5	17	CSAVDPKGVYSNQPQHF	TGCAGTGCCGTGGACCCAAAAGGGGTATATAGCAATCAGCCCCAGCATTTT
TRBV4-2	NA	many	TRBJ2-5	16	CASSQEGQPGLGTQYF	TGTGCCAGCAGCCAAGAGGGGCAACCCGGGTTGGGGACCCAGTACTTC
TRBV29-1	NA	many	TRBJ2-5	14	CSVRGVQGQETQYF	TGCAGCGTTCGTGGGGTCCAGGGGCAAGAGACCCAGTACTTC
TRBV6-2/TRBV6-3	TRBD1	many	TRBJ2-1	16	CATFRLGQGAYNEQFF	TGTGCCACGTTTCGCCTTGGACAGGGTGCCTACAATGAGCAGTTCTTC
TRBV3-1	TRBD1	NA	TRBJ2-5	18	CATTLALHDRGLQETQYF	TGTGCCACCACCCTTGCGCTGCATGACAGGGGGCTACAAGAGACCCAGTACTTC
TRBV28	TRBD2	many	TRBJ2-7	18	CASRKEDLSGRAEYEQYF	TGTGCCAGCAGGAAAGAAGACCTCAGCGGGAGGGCGGAATACGAGCAGTACTTC
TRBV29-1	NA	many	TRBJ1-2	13	CSTLRGANYGYTF	TGCAGCACGTTAAGAGGAGCTAACTATGGCTACACCTTC
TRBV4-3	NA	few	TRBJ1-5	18	CASSQSVTGVGLSQPQHF	TGCGCCAGCAGCCAATCCGTCACCGGCGTGGGGTTGAGCCAGCCCCAGCATTTT
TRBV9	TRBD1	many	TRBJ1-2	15	CASSSMDRGNYGYTF	TGTGCCAGCAGCTCCATGGACAGGGGTAATTACGGCTACACCTTC
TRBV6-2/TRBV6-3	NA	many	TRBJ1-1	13	CASSPGPNTEAFF	TGTGCCAGCAGTCCGGGCCCGAACACTGAAGCTTTCTTT
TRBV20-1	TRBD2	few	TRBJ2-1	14	CSARGLAGINEQFF	TGCAGTGCTAGGGGCCTAGCGGGGATTAATGAGCAGTTCTTC
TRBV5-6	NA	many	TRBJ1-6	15	CASSLVARADSPLHF	TGTGCCAGCAGCTTGGTGGCCAGGGCGGATTCACCCCTCCACTTT
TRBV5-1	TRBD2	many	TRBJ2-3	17	CASSLALTSGRPDTQYF	TGCGCCAGCAGCTTGGCCCTGACTAGCGGGAGGCCAGATACGCAGTATTTT
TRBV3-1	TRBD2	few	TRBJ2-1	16	CASSQKTPLAGEEQFF	TGTGCCAGCAGCCAAAAGACGCCACTAGCGGGAGAGGAGCAGTTCTTC
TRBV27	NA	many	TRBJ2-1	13	CASSFFSYNEQFF	TGTGCCAGCAGTTTTTTCTCCTACAATGAGCAGTTCTTC
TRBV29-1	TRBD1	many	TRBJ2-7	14	CSVGGWTGSYEQYF	TGCAGCGTTGGGGGGTGGACAGGGTCCTACGAGCAGTACTTC
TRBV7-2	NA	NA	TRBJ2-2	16	CASSRAAGANTGELFF	TGTGCCAGCAGCCGAGCGGCGGGCGCGAACACCGGGGAGCTGTTTTTT
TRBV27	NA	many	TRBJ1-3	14	CASSSPSSGNTIYF	TGTGCCAGCAGTTCCCCTTCGTCTGGAAACACCATATATTTT
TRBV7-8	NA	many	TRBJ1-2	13	CASSVQANYGYTF	TGTGCCAGCAGTGTTCAAGCTAACTATGGCTACACCTTC
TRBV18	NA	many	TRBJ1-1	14	CASSGPGANTEAFF	TGTGCCAGCTCAGGGCCAGGGGCGAACACTGAAGCTTTCTTT
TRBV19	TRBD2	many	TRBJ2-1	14	CASSAGLEYNEQFF	TGTGCCAGTAGTGCGGGACTAGAGTACAATGAGCAGTTCTTC
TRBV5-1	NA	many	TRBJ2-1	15	CASSLERASRGEQFF	TGCGCCAGCAGCTTGGAACGGGCTAGCCGCGGTGAGCAGTTCTTC
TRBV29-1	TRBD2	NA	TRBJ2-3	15	CSVPTSGGITDTQYF	TGCAGCGTTCCGACTAGCGGGGGGATCACAGATACGCAGTATTTT
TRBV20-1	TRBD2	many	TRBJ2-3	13	CSASGGASDTQYF	TGCAGCGCTAGCGGGGGGGCCTCGGATACGCAGTATTTT
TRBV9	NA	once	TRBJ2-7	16	CASSPSQKSVPYEQYF	TGTGCCAGCAGCCCCTCCCAGAAGTCGGTGCCCTACGAGCAGTACTTC
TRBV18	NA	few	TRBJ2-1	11	CASSPRYEQFF	TGTGCCAGCTCACCCCGTTATGAGCAGTTCTTC
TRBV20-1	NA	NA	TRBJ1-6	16	CSASNVQGSQGSPLHF	TGCAGTGCTAGCAATGTACAGGGCAGTCAGGGTTCACCCCTCCACTTT
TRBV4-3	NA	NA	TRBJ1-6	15	CASSQAQAGGSPLHF	TGCGCCAGCAGCCAAGCTCAAGCGGGTGGTTCACCCCTCCACTTT
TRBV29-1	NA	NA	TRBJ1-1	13	CSVGYSLNTEAFF	TGCAGCGTTGGATACAGCCTGAACACTGAAGCTTTCTTT
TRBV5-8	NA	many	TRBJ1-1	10	CASSWTEAFF	TGTGCCAGCAGCTGGACTGAAGCTTTCTTT
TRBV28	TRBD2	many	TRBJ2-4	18	CASTHSGLAGVAKNIQYF	TGTGCCAGCACCCACTCGGGACTAGCGGGGGTAGCCAAAAACATTCAGTACTTC
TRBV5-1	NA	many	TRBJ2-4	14	CASSPRVAKNIQYF	TGCGCCAGCAGCCCCAGGGTCGCCAAAAACATTCAGTACTTC
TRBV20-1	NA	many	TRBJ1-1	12	CSAPLQGLGAFF	TGCAGTGCCCCCCTACAGGGCTTGGGGGCTTTCTTT
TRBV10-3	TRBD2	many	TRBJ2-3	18	CAISETPGLAGGTDTQYF	TGTGCCATCAGTGAGACCCCGGGACTAGCGGGGGGCACAGATACGCAGTATTTT
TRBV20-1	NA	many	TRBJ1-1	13	CSARVSGNTEAFF	TGCAGTGCTAGAGTTTCGGGTAACACTGAAGCTTTCTTT
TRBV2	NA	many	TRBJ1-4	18	CASSERAGPGRTNEKLFF	TGTGCCAGCAGTGAAAGGGCAGGCCCGGGCAGGACTAATGAAAAACTGTTTTTT
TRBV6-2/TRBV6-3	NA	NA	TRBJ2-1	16	CASTQVAATSYNEQFF	TGTGCCAGCACCCAAGTGGCGGCCACCTCCTACAATGAGCAGTTCTTC